The rows below give T cell receptor beta chains drawn from one sample of a study of cytomegalovirus exposure and HLA in healthy donors. Sequencing was performed with immunoSEQ multiplex PCR; in TCRdb, only in-frame clones are kept and a portion is missing. The sample consists of about 170,000 clones, more than 75% of them appearing once. Specimen: PBMCs. The source is a girl between 2 and 10 years old in good health and CMV-seropositive. Each CDR3 is given with its conserved first and last residue. A D gene is named only where the DNA matches it firmly. Part of the rows lack a size; the others show once, few, many or a class for expanded clones.

v_call	d_call	clone_size	j_call	cdr3_aa	cdr3_nt
TRBV2	.	.	TRBJ1-1	CATTGLNTEAFF	TGTGCCACAACAGGGTTGAACACTGAAGCTTTCTTT
TRBV5-6	TRBD1	.	TRBJ1-2	CASSLMGTGGGYTF	TGTGCCAGCAGCTTGATGGGGACAGGTGGTGGCTACACCTTC
TRBV15	.	.	TRBJ2-3	CATSSDGNRRDTQYF	TGTGCCACCAGCTCCGACGGTAACCGGCGGGATACGCAGTATTTT
TRBV30	.	few	TRBJ2-5	CASTGTSGETQYF	TGTGCCTCAACAGGGACCTCCGGGGAGACCCAGTACTTC
TRBV28	.	.	TRBJ1-1	CASSLQGFEAFF	TGTGCCAGCAGTCTTCAGGGGTTCGAAGCTTTCTTT
TRBV11-2	TRBD2	few	TRBJ2-1	CASSSAGLAAVNEQFF	TGTGCCAGCAGCTCAGCCGGGCTAGCGGCCGTCAATGAGCAGTTCTTC
TRBV30	TRBD1	.	TRBJ2-3	CAWSVRPGTAGPDTQYF	TGTGCCTGGAGTGTGCGTCCCGGGACAGCCGGTCCAGATACGCAGTATTTT
TRBV6-1	.	.	TRBJ1-5	CASRSRVPEQPQHF	TGTGCCAGCAGGTCCAGGGTTCCGGAGCAGCCCCAGCATTTT
TRBV27	.	.	TRBJ1-3	CASSRAGQGNTIYF	TGTGCCAGCAGCCGCGCCGGACAGGGAAACACCATATATTTT
TRBV6-1	.	.	TRBJ1-3	CASMLSRDNTIYF	TGTGCCAGCATGTTGTCTCGGGATAACACCATATATTTT
TRBV6-1	.	.	TRBJ1-5	CASRQAHQPQHF	TGTGCCAGCCGACAAGCACATCAGCCCCAGCATTTT
TRBV10-1	TRBD1	.	TRBJ1-1	CASSFGTVNTEAFF	TGCGCCAGCAGTTTCGGGACAGTGAACACTGAAGCTTTCTTT
TRBV9	TRBD1	.	TRBJ2-7	CASSSGTGGYEQYF	TGTGCCAGCAGCTCCGGGACAGGGGGCTACGAGCAGTACTTC
TRBV6-6	.	.	TRBJ2-7	CASSFESEQYF	TGTGCCAGCAGCTTTGAGTCCGAGCAGTACTTC
TRBV10-3	TRBD1	.	TRBJ1-5	CAISEDRGHQPQHF	TGTGCCATCAGTGAGGACAGGGGGCATCAGCCCCAGCATTTT
TRBV28	TRBD2	.	TRBJ2-5	CASSSPLLAGKETQYF	TGTGCCAGCAGTTCCCCCTTACTAGCGGGAAAAGAGACCCAGTACTTC
TRBV19	TRBD2	few	TRBJ2-3	CASSILAGEGADTQYF	TGTGCCAGTAGCATCCTAGCGGGAGAAGGGGCAGATACGCAGTATTTT
TRBV28	.	.	TRBJ2-7	CASRTRVGMSYEQYF	TGTGCCAGCAGGACCAGGGTTGGGATGTCCTACGAGCAGTACTTC
TRBV12-5	TRBD1	.	TRBJ2-7	CASASGQHYEQYF	TGTGCTAGTGCCTCGGGACAGCACTACGAGCAGTACTTC
TRBV7-7	.	.	TRBJ2-3	CASSSLSTDTQYF	TGTGCTAGCAGCTCCCTGAGCACAGATACGCAGTATTTT
TRBV7-6	TRBD1	.	TRBJ1-2	CASSPYRGGGYTF	TGTGCCAGCAGCCCATACAGGGGTGGTGGCTACACCTTC
TRBV6-1	.	once	TRBJ2-5	CASSEGRVETQYF	TGTGCCAGCAGTGAAGGGCGGGTAGAGACCCAGTACTTC
TRBV7-8	.	.	TRBJ2-7	CASSLGTASYEQYF	TGTGCCAGCAGCTTAGGGACAGCCTCCTACGAGCAGTACTTC
TRBV6-6	.	.	TRBJ2-2	CASSGRNTGELFF	TGTGCCAGCTCTGGGCGGAACACCGGGGAGCTGTTTTTT
TRBV5-1	.	.	TRBJ2-1	CASSFYGFSYNEQFF	TGCGCCAGCAGCTTTTACGGTTTCTCCTACAATGAGCAGTTCTTC
TRBV19	TRBD1	once	TRBJ2-1	CATRDRSYNEQFF	TGTGCCACACGGGACAGGAGCTACAATGAGCAGTTCTTC
TRBV18	.	.	TRBJ1-1	CASSPGPRRWTEAFF	TGTGCCAGCTCACCAGGCCCCCGAAGATGGACTGAAGCTTTCTTT
TRBV28	.	.	TRBJ2-3	CASSLRKRRTDTQYF	TGTGCCAGCAGTTTAAGGAAGCGGCGCACAGATACGCAGTATTTT
TRBV20-1	.	.	TRBJ1-2	CSARVLNGYTF	TGCAGTGCTAGAGTCCTAAATGGCTACACCTTC
TRBV27	.	.	TRBJ2-7	CASSSAVYEQYF	TGTGCCAGCAGTTCCGCGGTTTACGAGCAGTACTTC
TRBV5-1	TRBD1	few	TRBJ2-5	CASSLGQGQETQYF	TGCGCCAGCAGTTTGGGACAGGGCCAAGAGACCCAGTACTTC
TRBV7-8	.	.	TRBJ2-3	CASSLVQDTQYF	TGTGCCAGCAGCTTAGTTCAGGATACGCAGTATTTT
TRBV4-1	.	.	TRBJ1-1	CASSQRLNTEAFF	TGCGCCAGCAGCCAACGGTTGAACACTGAAGCTTTCTTT
TRBV5-1	.	.	TRBJ2-7	CASSFGGAEQYF	TGCGCCAGCAGCTTTGGGGGGGCCGAGCAGTACTTC
TRBV4-2	.	.	TRBJ2-2	CASSQDYTNTGELFF	TGTGCCAGCAGCCAAGATTACACCAACACCGGGGAGCTGTTTTTT
TRBV18	TRBD2	.	TRBJ2-2	CASSSGTSGDTGELFF	TGTGCCAGCTCATCCGGGACTAGCGGGGACACCGGGGAGCTGTTTTTT
TRBV6-4	TRBD2	.	TRBJ2-1	CASSDEAGGYNEQFF	TGTGCCAGCAGTGATGAAGCGGGAGGATACAATGAGCAGTTCTTC
TRBV5-1	.	.	TRBJ2-3	CASSLYGSPDTQYF	TGCGCCAGCAGCTTATATGGCTCGCCAGATACGCAGTATTTT
TRBV11-2	.	.	TRBJ1-4	CASSLAQGPSEKLFF	TGTGCCAGCAGCTTAGCACAGGGTCCTAGTGAAAAACTGTTTTTT
TRBV5-1	.	few	TRBJ2-7	CASSLVTASYEQYF	TGCGCCAGCAGCTTGGTAACAGCCTCCTACGAGCAGTACTTC
TRBV28	.	few	TRBJ1-5	CASNRADSSNQPQHF	TGTGCCAGCAACAGGGCAGATTCGAGCAATCAGCCCCAGCATTTT
TRBV5-1	TRBD2	.	TRBJ2-3	CASSPGTSGVTTDTQYF	TGCGCCAGCAGCCCCGGGACTAGCGGGGTTACCACAGATACGCAGTATTTT
TRBV4-1	TRBD2	.	TRBJ2-1	CASSQDPGSGRNEQFF	TGCGCCAGCAGCCAAGATCCTGGTAGCGGGAGAAATGAGCAGTTCTTC
TRBV7-9	.	.	TRBJ2-7	CASSPQSFEQYF	TGTGCCAGCAGCCCCCAGTCGTTCGAGCAGTACTTC
TRBV2	.	.	TRBJ2-3	CASIRGKGTDTQYF	TGTGCCAGCATTAGAGGGAAGGGCACAGATACGCAGTATTTT
TRBV5-1	.	once	TRBJ1-6	CASSSQGNNSPLHF	TGCGCCAGCAGCTCTCAGGGAAATAATTCACCCCTCCACTTT
TRBV11-2	.	once	TRBJ2-7	CASSLGRGGSGDYEQYF	TGTGCCAGCAGCTTAGGGCGGGGCGGGTCCGGGGACTACGAGCAGTACTTC
TRBV9	.	.	TRBJ2-3	CASSVAGYGTDTQYF	TGTGCCAGCAGCGTAGCCGGGTACGGCACAGATACGCAGTATTTT